The clone carrying this T cell receptor beta chain was observed a few times. Relying on iRepertoire HTBI primers and Arm-PCR of CDR3 regions, the team built TCR beta libraries. Via MiXCR, TCRdb re-called the multiplex PCR reads, giving one row per CDR3 protein. This table has 550,000 to 600,000 distinct CDR3 sequences, about 16% appearing once. Germline V gives CDR1 LGHDT, CDR2 YNNKEL (reference sequence). Trimming took off 0 bases at V and 9 bases at J, with 5 bases between the two ends. This CDR3 is 12 amino acids long. This sample was taken from a study of regulatory T cells in long-lasting Graves disease. Described time point: newly diagnosed GD, antithyroid drugs for less than 3 months. Following extraction of RNA from PBMCs, that RNA was used to make the TCR library. This sample also appeared in a second study, on T cells in Graves' hyperthyroidism and ophthalmopathy.

The rearrangement uses TRBV3-1 and TRBJ1-4; D uncertain. The TCR was taken from a young man with Graves disease. The sequences come from peripheral blood mononuclear cells (PBMCs), collected at new diagnosis, from a patient treated with antithyroid drugs. CDR3 nucleotide sequence: TGTGCCAGCAGCCAAGATCGGAAAAAACTGTTTTTT. Translation: CASSQDRKKLFF.